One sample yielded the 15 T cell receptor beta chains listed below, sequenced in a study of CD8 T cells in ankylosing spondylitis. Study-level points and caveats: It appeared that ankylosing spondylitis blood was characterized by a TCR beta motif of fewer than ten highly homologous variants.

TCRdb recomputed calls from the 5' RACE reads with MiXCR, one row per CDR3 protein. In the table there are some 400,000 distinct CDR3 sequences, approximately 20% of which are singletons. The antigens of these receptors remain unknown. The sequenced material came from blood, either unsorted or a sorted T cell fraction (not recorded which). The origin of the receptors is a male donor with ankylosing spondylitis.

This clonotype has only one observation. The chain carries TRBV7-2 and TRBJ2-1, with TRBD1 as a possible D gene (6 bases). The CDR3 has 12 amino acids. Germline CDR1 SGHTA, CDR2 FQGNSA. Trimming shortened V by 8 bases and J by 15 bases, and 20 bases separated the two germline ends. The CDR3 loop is CASQRSGQGPFF. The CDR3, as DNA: TGTGCCAGCCAACGGTCTGGTCAGGGGCCGTTCTTC.

The CDR3 DNA follows: TGTGCCAGCAGCTTCGCACCGGGTGGGCAAGAGACCCAGTACTTC. It specifies CASSFAPGGQETQYF. The chain uses TRBV7-3 and TRBJ2-5; D unresolved. V was shortened by 3 bases and J by 2 bases, with 13 bases between the two germline ends. The V gene's germline CDR1 is SGHTA and CDR2 FQGTGA. The CDR3 is 15 amino acids.

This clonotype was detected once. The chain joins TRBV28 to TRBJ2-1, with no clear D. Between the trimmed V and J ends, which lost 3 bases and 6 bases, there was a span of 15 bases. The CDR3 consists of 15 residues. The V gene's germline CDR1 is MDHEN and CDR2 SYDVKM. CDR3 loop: CASSFHRPNANEQFF. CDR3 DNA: TGTGCCAGCAGTTTTCATCGGCCCAACGCCAATGAGCAGTTCTTC.

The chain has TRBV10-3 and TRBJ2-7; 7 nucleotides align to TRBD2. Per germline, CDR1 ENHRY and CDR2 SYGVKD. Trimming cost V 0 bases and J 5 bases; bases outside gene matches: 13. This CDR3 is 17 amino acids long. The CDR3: CAISESKGGAVVHEQYF. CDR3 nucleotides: TGTGCCATCAGTGAGTCGAAGGGAGGGGCAGTGGTTCACGAGCAGTACTTC.

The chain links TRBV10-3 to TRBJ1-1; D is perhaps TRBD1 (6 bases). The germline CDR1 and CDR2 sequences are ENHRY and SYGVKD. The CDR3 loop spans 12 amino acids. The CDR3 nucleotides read TGTGCGACCATGGGCAGGGGCTCTGAAGCTTTCTTT. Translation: CATMGRGSEAFF.

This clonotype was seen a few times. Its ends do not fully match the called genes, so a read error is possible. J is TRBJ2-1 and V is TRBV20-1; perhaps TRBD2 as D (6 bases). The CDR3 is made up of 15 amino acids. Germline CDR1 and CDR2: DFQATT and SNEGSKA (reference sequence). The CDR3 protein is CSAILAQHVDNEQLF. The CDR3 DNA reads TGCAGTGCTATACTAGCACAGCACGTGGACAATGAGCAGCTCTTC.

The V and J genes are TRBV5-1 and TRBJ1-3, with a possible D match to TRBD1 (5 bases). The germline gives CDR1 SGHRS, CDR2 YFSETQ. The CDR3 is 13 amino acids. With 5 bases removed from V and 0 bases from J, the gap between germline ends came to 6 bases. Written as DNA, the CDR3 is TGCGCCAGCAGAGGGGACTCTGGAAACACCATATATTTT. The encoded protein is CASRGDSGNTIYF.

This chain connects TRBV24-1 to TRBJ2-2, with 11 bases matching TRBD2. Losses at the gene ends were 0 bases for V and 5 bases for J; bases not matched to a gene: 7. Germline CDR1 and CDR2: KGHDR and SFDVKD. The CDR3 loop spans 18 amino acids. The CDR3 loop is CATSDLPLAGGRTGELFF. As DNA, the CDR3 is TGTGCCACCAGTGATTTGCCTCTAGCGGGAGGAAGGACCGGGGAGCTGTTTTTT.

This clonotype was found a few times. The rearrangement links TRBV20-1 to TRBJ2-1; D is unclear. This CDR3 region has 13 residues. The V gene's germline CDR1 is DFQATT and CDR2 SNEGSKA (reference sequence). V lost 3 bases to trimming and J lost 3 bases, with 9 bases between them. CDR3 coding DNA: TGCAGTGCTAGGGAGAATAGCTACAATGAGCAGTTCTTC. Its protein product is CSARENSYNEQFF.

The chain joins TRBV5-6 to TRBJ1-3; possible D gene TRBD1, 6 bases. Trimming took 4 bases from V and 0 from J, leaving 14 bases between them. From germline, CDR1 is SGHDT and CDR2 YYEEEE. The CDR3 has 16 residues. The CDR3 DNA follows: TGTGCCAGCAGCCCTAACAGGGAAAGCTCTGGAAACACCATATATTTT. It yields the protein CASSPNRESSGNTIYF.

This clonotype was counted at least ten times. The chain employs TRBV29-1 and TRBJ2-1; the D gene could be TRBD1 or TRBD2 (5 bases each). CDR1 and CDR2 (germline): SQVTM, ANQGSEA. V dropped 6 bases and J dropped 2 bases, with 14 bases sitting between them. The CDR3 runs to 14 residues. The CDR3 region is CSVGDREAYNEQFF. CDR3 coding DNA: TGCAGCGTGGGGGACCGGGAAGCCTACAATGAGCAGTTCTTC.

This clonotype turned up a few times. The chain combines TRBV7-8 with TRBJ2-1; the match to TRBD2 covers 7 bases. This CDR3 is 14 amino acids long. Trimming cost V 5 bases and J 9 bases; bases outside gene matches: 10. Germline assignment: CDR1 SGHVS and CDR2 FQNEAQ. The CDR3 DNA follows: TGTGCCAGCAGCCCTCGGACTAGTTTGAGTGAGCAGTTCTTC. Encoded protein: CASSPRTSLSEQFF.

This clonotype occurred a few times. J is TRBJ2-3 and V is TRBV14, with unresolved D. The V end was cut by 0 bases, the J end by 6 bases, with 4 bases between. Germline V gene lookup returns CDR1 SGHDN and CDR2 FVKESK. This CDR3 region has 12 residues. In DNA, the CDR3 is TGTGCCAGCAGCCAAGAATGGGATACGCAGTATTTT. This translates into CASSQEWDTQYF. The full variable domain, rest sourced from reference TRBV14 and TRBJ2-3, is EAGVTQFPSHSVIEKGQTVTLRCDPISGHDNLYWYRRVMGKEIKFLLHFVKESKQDESGMPNNRFLAERTGGTYSTLKVQPAELEDSGVYFCASSQEWDTQYFGPGTRLTVL.

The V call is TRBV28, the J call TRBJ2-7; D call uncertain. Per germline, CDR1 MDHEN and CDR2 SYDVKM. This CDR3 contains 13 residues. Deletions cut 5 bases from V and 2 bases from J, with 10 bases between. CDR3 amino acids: CASSVLGPYEQYF. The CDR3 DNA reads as TGTGCCAGCAGTGTGCTAGGTCCCTACGAGCAGTACTTC. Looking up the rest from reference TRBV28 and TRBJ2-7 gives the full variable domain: DVKVTQSSRYLVKRTGEKVFLECVQDMDHENMFWYRQDPGLGLRLIYFSYDVKMKEKGDIPEGYSVSREKKERFSLILESASTNQTSMYLCASSVLGPYEQYFGPGTRLTVT.

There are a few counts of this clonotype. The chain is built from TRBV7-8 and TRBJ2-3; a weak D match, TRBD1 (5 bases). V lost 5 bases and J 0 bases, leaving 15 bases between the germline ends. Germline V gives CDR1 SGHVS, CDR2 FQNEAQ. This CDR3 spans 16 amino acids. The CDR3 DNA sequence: TGTGCCAGCAGCCCTGGGTGGACATCTAGCACAGATACGCAGTATTTT. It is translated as CASSPGWTSSTDTQYF.